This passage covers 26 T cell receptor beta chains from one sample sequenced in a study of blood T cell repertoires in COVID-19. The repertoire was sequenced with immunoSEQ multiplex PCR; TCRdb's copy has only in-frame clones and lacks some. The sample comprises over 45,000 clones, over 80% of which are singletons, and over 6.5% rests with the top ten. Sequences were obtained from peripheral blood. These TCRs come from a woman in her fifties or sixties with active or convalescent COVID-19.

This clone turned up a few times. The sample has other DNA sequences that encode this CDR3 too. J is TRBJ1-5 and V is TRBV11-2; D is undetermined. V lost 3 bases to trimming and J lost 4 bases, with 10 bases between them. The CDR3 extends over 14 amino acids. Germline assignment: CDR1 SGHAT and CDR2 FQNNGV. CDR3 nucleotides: TGTGCCAGCAGCTTTGGGCAGACGAATCAGCCCCAGCATTTT. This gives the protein CASSFGQTNQPQHF.

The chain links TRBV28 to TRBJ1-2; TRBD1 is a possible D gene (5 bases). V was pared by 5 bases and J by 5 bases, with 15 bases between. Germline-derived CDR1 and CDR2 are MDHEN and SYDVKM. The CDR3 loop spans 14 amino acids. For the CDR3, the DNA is TGTGCCAGCAGTCTCCCCGGGACTCCTTATGGCTACACCTTC. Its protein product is CASSLPGTPYGYTF.

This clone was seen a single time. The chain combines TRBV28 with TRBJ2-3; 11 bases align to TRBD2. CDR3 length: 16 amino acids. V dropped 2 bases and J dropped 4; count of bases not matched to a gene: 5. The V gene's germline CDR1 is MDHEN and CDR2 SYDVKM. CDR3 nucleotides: TGTGCCAGCAGTTTAACTAGCGGGGGCCCCCCAGATACGCAGTATTTT. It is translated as CASSLTSGGPPDTQYF.

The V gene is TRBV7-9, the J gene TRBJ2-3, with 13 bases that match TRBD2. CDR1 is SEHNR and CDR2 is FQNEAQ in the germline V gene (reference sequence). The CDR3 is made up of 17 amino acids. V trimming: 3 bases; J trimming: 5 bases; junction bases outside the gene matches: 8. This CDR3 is CASSFSGTSGMGDTQYF. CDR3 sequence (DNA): TGTGCCAGCAGCTTCTCCGGGACTAGCGGGATGGGAGATACGCAGTATTTT. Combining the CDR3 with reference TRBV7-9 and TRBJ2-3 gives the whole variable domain DTGVSQNPRHKITKRGQNVTFRCDPISEHNRLYWYRQTLGQGPEFLTYFQNEAQLEKSRLLSDRFSAERPKGSFSTLEIQRTEQGDSAMYLCASSFSGTSGMGDTQYFGPGTRLTVL.

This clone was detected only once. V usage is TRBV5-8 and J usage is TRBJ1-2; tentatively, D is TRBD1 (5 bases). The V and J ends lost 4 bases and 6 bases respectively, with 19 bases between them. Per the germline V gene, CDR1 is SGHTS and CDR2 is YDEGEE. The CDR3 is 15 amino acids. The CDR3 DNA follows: TGTGCCAGCAGCCGCTTCCCCGCCCAGGGTGATGGCTACACCTTC. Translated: CASSRFPAQGDGYTF. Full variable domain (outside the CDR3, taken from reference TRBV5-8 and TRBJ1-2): EAGVTQSPTHLIKTRGQQATLRCSPISGHTSVYWYQQALGLGLQFLLWYDEGEERNRGNFPPRFSGRQFPNYSSELNVNALELEDSALYLCASSRFPAQGDGYTFGSGTRLTVV.

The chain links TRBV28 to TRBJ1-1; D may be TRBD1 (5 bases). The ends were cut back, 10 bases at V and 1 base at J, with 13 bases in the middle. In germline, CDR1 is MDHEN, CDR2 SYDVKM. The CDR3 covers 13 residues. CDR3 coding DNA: TGTGCCACGACGGACACGAAGAACACTGAAGCTTTCTTT. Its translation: CATTDTKNTEAFF.

In DNA, the CDR3 is TGTGCCAGCAACGCGATGAAAACCTACAATGAGCAGTTCTTC. It encodes CASNAMKTYNEQFF. The chain combines TRBV2 with TRBJ2-1; D call uncertain. Germline CDR1 is SNHLY and CDR2 is FYNNEI. V was clipped by 7 bases and J by 2 bases, with 12 bases between them. The length of the CDR3 is 14 residues.

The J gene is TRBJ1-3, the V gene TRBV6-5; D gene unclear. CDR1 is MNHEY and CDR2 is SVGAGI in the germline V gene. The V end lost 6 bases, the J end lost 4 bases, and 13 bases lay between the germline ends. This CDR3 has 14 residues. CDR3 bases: TGTGCCAGCAGCTCCACGCCCAGAGGAAACACCATATATTTT. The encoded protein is CASSSTPRGNTIYF.

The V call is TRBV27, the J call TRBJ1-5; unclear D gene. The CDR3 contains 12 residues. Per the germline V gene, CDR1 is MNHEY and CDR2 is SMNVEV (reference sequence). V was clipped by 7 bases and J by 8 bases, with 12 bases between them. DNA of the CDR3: TGTGCCAGCAACAATCCGGGGAAGCCCCAGCATTTT. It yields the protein CASNNPGKPQHF.

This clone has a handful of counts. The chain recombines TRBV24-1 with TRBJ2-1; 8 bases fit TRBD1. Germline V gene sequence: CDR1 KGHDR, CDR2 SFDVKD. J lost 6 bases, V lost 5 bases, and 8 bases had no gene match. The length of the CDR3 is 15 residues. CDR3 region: CATSALDRVSNEQFF. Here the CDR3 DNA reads TGTGCCACCAGTGCACTGGACAGGGTAAGCAATGAGCAGTTCTTC.

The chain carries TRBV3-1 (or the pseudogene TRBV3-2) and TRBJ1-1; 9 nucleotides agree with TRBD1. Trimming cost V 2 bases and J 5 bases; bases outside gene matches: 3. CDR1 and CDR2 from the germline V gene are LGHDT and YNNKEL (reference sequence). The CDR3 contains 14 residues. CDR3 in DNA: TGTGCCAGCAGCCAAAGGGACAGGGCTACTGAAGCTTTCTTT. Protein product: CASSQRDRATEAFF.

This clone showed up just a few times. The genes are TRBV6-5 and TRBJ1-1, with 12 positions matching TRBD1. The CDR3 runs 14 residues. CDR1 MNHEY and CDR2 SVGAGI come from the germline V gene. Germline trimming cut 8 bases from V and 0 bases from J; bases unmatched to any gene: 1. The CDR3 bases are TGTGCCAGCGGGACAGGGGGCTTGAACACTGAAGCTTTCTTT. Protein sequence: CASGTGGLNTEAFF.

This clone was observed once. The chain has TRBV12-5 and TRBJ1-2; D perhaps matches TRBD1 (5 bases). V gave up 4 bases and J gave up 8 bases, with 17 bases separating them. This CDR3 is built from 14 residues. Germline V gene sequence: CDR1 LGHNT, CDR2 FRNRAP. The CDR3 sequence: CASGSLQGRGGYTF. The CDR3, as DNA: TGTGCTAGTGGTTCCCTGCAGGGCCGGGGGGGCTACACCTTC. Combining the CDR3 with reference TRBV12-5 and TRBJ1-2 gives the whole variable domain DARVTQTPRHKVTEMGQEVTMRCQPILGHNTVFWYRQTMMQGLELLAYFRNRAPLDDSGMPKDRFSAEMPDATLATLKIQPSEPRDSAVYFCASGSLQGRGGYTFGSGTRLTVV.

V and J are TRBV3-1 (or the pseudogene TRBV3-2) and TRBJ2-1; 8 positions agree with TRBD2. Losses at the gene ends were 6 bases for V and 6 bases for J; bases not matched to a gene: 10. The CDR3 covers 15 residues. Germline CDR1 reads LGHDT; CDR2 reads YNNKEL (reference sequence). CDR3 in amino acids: CASRRTSSLSNEQFF. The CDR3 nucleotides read TGTGCCAGCAGGCGGACTAGCTCCCTCTCCAATGAGCAGTTCTTC.

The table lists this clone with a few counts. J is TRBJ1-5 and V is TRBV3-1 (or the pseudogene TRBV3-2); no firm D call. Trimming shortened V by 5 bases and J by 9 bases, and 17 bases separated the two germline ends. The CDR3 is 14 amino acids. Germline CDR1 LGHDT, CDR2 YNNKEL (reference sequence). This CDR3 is CASSNGGSRGPQHF. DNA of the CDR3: TGTGCCAGCAGCAACGGAGGTTCGCGCGGGCCCCAGCATTTT.

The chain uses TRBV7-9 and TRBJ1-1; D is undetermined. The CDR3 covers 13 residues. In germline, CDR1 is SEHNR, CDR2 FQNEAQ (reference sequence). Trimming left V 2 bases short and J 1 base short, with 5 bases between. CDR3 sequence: CASSLQENTEAFF. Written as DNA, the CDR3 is TGTGCCAGCAGCTTACAGGAGAACACTGAAGCTTTCTTT.

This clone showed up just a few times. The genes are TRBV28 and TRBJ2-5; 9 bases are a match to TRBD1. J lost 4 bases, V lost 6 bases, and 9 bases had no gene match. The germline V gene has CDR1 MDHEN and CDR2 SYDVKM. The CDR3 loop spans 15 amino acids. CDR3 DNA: TGTGCCAGCAGGTCGGGACAGGGAAACATAGAGACCCAGTACTTC. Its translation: CASRSGQGNIETQYF.

CDR3 region: CASSDPRTGDYNSPLHF. CDR3 nucleotides: TGTGCCAGCAGTGACCCCCGAACAGGGGACTATAATTCACCCCTCCACTTT. V and J are TRBV25-1 and TRBJ1-6; 7 bases are a match to TRBD1. With 3 bases clipped from V and 3 bases from J, the junction kept 8 bases outside the gene matches. Germline loops: CDR1 MGHDK, CDR2 SYGVNS. The CDR3 sequence is 17 residues long.

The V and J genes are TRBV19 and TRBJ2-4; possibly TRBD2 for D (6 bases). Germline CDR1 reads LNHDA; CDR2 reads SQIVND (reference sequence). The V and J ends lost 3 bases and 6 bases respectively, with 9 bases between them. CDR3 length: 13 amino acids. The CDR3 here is CASSIRELNIQYF. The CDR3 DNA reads TGTGCCAGTAGTATCCGGGAGTTAAACATTCAGTACTTC.

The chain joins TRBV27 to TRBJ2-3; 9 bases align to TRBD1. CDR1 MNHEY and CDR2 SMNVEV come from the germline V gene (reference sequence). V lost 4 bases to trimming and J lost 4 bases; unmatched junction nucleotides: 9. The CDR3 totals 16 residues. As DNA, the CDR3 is TGTGCCAGCAGTTCCCCCGGGACAGGGCGTGCAGATACGCAGTATTTT. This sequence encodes CASSSPGTGRADTQYF.

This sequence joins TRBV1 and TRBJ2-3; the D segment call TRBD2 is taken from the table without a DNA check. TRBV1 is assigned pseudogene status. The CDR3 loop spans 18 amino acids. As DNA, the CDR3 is TGCACCAGCAGCCAAGGGACTAGCGGGGGGGCCAGCACAGATACGCAGTATTTT. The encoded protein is CTSSQGTSGGASTDTQYF.

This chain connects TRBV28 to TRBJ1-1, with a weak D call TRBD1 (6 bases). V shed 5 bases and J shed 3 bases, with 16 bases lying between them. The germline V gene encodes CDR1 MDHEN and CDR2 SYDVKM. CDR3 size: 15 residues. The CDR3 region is CASSPYRELDTEAFF. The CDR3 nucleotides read TGTGCCAGCAGTCCATACAGGGAACTAGACACTGAAGCTTTCTTT.

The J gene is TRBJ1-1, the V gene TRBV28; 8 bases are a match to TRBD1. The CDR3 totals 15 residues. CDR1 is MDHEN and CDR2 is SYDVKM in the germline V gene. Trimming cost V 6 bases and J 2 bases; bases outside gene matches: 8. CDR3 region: CASSSRQGPNTEAFF. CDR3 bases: TGTGCCAGCAGCAGCCGACAGGGGCCCAACACTGAAGCTTTCTTT.

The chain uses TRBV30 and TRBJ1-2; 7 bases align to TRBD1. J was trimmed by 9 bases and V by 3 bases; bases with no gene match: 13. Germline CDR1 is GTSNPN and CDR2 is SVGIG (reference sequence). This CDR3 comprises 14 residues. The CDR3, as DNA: TGTGCCTGGAGGTCAAGAGGGGACAGATCGCGCTACACCTTC. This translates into CAWRSRGDRSRYTF.

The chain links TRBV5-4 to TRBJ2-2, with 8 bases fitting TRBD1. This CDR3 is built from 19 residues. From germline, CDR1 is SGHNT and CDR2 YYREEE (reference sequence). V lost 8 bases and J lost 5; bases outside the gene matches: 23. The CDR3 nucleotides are TGTGCCAGTCGACTACAAACCCTCAGGGGGCCCTTTCGGACCGGGGAGCTGTTTTTT. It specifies CASRLQTLRGPFRTGELFF.

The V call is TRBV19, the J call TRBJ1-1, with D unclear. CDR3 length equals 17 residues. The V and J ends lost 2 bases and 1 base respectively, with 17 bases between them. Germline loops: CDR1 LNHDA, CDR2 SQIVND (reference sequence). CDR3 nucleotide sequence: TGTGCCAGTAGTATAAACGGGGTGATAAGCCCGAACACTGAAGCTTTCTTT. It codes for CASSINGVISPNTEAFF.